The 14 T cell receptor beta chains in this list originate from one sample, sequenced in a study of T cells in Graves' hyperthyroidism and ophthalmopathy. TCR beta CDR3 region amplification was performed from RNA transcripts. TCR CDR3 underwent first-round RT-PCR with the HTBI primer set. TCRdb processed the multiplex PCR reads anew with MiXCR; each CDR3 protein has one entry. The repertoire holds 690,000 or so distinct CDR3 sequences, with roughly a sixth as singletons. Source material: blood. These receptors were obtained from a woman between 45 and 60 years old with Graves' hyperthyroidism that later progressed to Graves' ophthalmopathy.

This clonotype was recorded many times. The CDR3 here is CASSFGVAGGNNEQFF. DNA of the CDR3: TGTGCCAGCAGCTTCGGCGTAGCGGGGGGAAACAATGAGCAGTTCTTC. The V call is TRBV11-3, the J call TRBJ2-1, with TRBD2 matching over 10 bases. Germline CDR1 reads SGHNT; CDR2 reads YENEEA. Trimming removed 3 bases from V and 5 bases from J; junction bases left unmatched: 7. The CDR3 consists of 16 residues.

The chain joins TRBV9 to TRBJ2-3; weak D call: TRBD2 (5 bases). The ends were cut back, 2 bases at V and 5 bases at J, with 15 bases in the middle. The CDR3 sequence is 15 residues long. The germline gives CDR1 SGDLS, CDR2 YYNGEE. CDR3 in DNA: TGTGCCAGCAGCGTTAGCGCCAGGATGGAAGATACGCAGTATTTT. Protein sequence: CASSVSARMEDTQYF.

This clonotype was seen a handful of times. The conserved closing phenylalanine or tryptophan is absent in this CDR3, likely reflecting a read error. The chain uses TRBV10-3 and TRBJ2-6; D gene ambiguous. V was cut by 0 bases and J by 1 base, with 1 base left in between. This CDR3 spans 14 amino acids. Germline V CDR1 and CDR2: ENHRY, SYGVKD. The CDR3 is CAISESSGANVLTL. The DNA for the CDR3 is TGTGCCATCAGTGAGTCGTCTGGGGCCAACGTCCTGACTCTC.

In DNA form, the CDR3 reads TGTGCCATCAGGGCTAGCGGGGGCTACAATGAGCAGTTCTTC. Its translation is CAIRASGGYNEQFF. This rearrangement joins TRBV10-3 to TRBJ2-1, with 10 bases aligning to TRBD2. J lost 3 bases, V lost 6 bases, and 2 bases had no gene match. The CDR3 has 14 residues. Germline V gene sequence: CDR1 ENHRY, CDR2 SYGVKD.

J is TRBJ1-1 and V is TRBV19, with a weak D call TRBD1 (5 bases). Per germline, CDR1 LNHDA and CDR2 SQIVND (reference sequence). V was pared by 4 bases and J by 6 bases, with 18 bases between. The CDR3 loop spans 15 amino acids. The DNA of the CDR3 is TGTGCCAGTAGTAAACGGCAGGGCCTACCCCCTGAAGCTTTCTTT. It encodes CASSKRQGLPPEAFF.

Here the CDR3 DNA reads TGTGCCACCATGAACCGGGAGAACACTGAAGCTTTCTTT. It translates to CATMNRENTEAFF. V usage is TRBV15 and J usage is TRBJ1-1; D unresolved. The ends were cut back, 7 bases at V and 1 base at J, with 10 bases in the middle. In germline, CDR1 is LNHNV, CDR2 YYDKDF (reference sequence). The CDR3 is 13 amino acids.

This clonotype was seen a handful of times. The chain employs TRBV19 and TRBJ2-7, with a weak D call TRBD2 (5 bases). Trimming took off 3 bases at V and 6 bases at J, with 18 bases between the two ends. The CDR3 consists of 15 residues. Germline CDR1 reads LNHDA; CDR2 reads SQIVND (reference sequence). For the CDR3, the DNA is TGTGCCAGTAGTATTAGCAGTTCCGGAGGTCGCGAGCAGTACTTC. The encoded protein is CASSISSSGGREQYF.

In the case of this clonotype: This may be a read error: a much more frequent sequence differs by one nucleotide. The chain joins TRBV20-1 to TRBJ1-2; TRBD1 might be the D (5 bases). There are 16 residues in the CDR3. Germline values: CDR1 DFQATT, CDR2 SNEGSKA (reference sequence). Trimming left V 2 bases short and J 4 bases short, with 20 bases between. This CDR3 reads CSARPGRAIGGYGYTF. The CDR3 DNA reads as TGCAGTGCTAGACCGGGACGGGCAATCGGCGGCTATGGCTACACCTTC.

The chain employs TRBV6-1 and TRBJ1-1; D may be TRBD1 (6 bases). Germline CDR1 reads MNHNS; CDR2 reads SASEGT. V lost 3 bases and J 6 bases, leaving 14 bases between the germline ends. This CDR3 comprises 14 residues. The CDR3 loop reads CASSDSSGVSEAFF. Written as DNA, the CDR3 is TGTGCCAGCAGTGATTCCTCAGGGGTGTCTGAAGCTTTCTTT.

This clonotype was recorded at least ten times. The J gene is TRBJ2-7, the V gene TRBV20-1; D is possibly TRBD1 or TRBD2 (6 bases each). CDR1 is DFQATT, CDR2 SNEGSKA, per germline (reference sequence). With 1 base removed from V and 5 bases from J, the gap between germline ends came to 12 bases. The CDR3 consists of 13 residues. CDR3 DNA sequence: TGCAGTGCTAGAGTTGGGGGGCGACACGAGCAGTACTTC. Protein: CSARVGGRHEQYF.

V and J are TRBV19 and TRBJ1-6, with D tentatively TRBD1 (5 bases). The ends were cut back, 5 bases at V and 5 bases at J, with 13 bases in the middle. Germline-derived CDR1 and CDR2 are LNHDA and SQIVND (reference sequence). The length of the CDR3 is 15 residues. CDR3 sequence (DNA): TGTGCCAGTAGTCCTCCGGGACGGGATAATTCACCCCTCCACTTT. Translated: CASSPPGRDNSPLHF.

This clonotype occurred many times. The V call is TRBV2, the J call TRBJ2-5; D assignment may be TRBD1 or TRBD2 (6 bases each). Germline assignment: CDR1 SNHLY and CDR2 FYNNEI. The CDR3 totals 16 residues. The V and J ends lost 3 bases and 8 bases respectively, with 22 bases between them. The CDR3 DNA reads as TGTGCCAGCAGTGACGACGGGGGCAGGGTGGGGGGTACCCAGTACTTC. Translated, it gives CASSDDGGRVGGTQYF.

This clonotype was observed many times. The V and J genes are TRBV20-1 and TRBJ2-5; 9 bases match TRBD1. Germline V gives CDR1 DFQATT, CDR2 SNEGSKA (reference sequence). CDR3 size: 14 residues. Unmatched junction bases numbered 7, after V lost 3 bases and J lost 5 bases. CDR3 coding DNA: TGCAGTGCTAGGCCGGGACAGGGTATCGAGACCCAGTACTTC. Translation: CSARPGQGIETQYF.

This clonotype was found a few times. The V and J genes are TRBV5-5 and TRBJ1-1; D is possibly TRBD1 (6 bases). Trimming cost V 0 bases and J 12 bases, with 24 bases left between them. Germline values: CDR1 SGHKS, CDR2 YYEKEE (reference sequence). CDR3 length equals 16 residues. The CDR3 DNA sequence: TGTGCCAGCAGCTTGGAGTGGGGCTTGGTGTTAGGGGGAACTTTCTTT. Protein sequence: CASSLEWGLVLGGTFF.